Sequencing of this T cell receptor (beta chain) was carried out in a study of blood T cell repertoires in COVID-19. Study-wide background: Samples of COVID-19 (acute and convalescent) were obtained from the United States, Italy and Spain.

Methods used by the authors: How many nucleated cells were present was estimated from reference gene primer amplification. Sequencing was performed with immunoSEQ multiplex PCR; in TCRdb, only in-frame clones are kept and a portion is missing. Clone size and V and J calls were adopted from that table, with D and trimming inferred from the DNA. The sample carries 50,000 to 85,000 clones, around 90% recorded once. This CDR3 is built from 11 residues. V lost 1 base and J lost 15; bases outside the gene matches: 3. Germline lookup yields CDR1 SGHAT and CDR2 FQNNGV. Material: peripheral blood. The origin of this receptor is a human donor in a cohort sampled during active COVID-19. This rearrangement joins TRBV11-2 to TRBJ2-1; TRBD1 agrees at 7 bases. CDR3 sequence reads: CASSLGGGGFF. The CDR3 DNA sequence: TGTGCCAGCAGCTTAGGAGGGGGCGGGTTCTTC.